This T cell receptor beta chain was retrieved from a study of cytomegalovirus exposure and HLA in healthy donors. The study, taken as a whole, reports: Solely CMV serostatus was available to characterize immune exposure.

60 Vbeta and 13 Jbeta primers were used in PCR. The table came from immunoSEQ multiplex PCR; TCRdb's copy has only in-frame clones and leaves some out. The repertoire holds fewer than 150,000 clones, approximately 80% seen once, with 3.5% to 4% in the top ten. A remark on this clone: As yet, its antigen is unknown.

CDR1 and CDR2 (germline): SGHRS, YFSETQ. There are 13 residues in the CDR3. V shed 4 bases and J 4 bases; nucleotides not matched to a gene: 2. This rearrangement joins TRBV5-1 to TRBJ1-2; TRBD1 matches 9 bases. Sample: PBMCs. This TCR came from a human donor in good health. The CDR3, as DNA: TGCGCCAGCAGCACGGACAGGGGCTATGGCTACACCTTC. It is translated as CASSTDRGYGYTF.